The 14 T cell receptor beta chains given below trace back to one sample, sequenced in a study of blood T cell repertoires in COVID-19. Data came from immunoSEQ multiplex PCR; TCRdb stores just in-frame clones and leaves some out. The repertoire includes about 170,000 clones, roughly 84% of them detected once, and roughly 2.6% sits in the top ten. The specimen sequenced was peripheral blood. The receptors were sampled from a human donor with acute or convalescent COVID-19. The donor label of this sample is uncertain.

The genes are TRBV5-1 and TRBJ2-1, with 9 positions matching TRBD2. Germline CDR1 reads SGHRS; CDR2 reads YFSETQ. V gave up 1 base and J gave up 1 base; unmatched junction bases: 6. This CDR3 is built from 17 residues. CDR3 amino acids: CASSLTSGRRSYNEQFF. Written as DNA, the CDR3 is TGCGCCAGCAGCTTGACCAGCGGGAGGAGGTCCTACAATGAGCAGTTCTTC.

CDR3 residues: CASRQAGGGANSPLHF. DNA for the CDR3: TGTGCCAGCCGCCAAGCGGGCGGGGGGGCTAATTCACCCCTCCACTTT. This rearrangement joins TRBV5-3 to TRBJ1-6; TRBD1 is a possible D gene (6 bases). TRBV5-3 is an open reading frame whose function is uncertain. The CDR3 runs to 16 residues. With 8 bases removed from V and 6 bases from J, the gap between germline ends came to 21 bases.

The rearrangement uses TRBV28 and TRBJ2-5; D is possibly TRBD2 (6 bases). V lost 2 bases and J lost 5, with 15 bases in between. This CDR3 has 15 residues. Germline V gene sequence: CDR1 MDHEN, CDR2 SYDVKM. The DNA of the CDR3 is TGTGCCAGCAGTTTACGGGGGAGCTCCGGGGAGACCCAGTACTTC. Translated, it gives CASSLRGSSGETQYF.

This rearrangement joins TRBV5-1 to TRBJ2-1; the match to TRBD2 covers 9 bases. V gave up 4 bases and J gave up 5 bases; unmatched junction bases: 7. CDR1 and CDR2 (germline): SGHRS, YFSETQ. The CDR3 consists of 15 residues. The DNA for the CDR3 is TGCGCCAGCAGCAGAACTAGCGGGTCTGACAATGAGCAGTTCTTC. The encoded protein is CASSRTSGSDNEQFF.

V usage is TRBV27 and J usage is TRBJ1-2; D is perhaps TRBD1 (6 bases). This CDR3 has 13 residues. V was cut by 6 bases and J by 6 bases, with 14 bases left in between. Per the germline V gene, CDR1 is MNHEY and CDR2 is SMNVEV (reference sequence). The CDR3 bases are TGTGCCAGCAGCAGGCAGGGGTACGATGGCTACACCTTC. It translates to CASSRQGYDGYTF.

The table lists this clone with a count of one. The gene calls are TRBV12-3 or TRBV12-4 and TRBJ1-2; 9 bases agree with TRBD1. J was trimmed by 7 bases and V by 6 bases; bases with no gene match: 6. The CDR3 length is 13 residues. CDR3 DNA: TGTGCCAGCAGCTCGGACAGGGGCCTTGGCTACACCTTC. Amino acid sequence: CASSSDRGLGYTF.

The CDR3 DNA sequence: TGTGCTATAGGGGGGGGATGGGCAGAGACCCAGTACTTC. The encoded protein is CAIGGGWAETQYF. The V call is TRBV11-2, the J call TRBJ2-5; D may be TRBD2 (7 bases). In germline, CDR1 is SGHAT, CDR2 FQNNGV. The CDR3 totals 13 residues.

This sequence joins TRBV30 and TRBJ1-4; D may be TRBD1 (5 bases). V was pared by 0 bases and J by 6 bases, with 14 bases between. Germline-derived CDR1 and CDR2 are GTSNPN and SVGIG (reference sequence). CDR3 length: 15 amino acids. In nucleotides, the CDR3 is TGTGCCTGGAGTGTACGAAGACTAGGGGATGAAAAACTGTTTTTT. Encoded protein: CAWSVRRLGDEKLFF.

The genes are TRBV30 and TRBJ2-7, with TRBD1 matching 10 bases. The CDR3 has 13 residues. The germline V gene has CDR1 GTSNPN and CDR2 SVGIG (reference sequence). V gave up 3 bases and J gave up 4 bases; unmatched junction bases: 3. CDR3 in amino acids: CAWRGQGGYEQYF. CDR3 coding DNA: TGTGCCTGGAGAGGACAGGGGGGGTACGAGCAGTACTTC.

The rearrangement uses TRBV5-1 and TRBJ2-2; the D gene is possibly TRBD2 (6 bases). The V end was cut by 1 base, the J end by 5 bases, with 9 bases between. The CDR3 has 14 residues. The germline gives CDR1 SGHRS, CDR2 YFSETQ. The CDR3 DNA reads TGCGCCAGCAGCTTGCCGGGGAGGACCGGGGAGCTGTTTTTT. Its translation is CASSLPGRTGELFF.

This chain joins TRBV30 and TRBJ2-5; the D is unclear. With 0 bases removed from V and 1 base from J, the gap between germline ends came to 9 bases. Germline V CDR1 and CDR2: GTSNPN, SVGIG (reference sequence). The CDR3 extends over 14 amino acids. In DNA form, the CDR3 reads TGTGCCTGGAGTGTACGGAGAAGCCAAGAGACCCAGTACTTC. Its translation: CAWSVRRSQETQYF.

The CDR3 loop is CASSPLGQPISRTF. The CDR3 region has the DNA TGCGCCAGCAGCCCTCTCGGACAGCCCATTTCGAGAACCTTC. The chain has TRBV5-1 and TRBJ1-2, with a weak D call TRBD1 (6 bases). The CDR3 consists of 14 residues. Germline V gene lookup returns CDR1 SGHRS and CDR2 YFSETQ. V lost 4 bases and J 14 bases, leaving 24 bases between the germline ends.

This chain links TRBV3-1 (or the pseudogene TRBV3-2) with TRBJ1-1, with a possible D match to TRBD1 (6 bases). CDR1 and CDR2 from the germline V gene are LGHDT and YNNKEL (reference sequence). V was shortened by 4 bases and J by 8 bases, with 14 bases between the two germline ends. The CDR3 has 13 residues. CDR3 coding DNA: TGTGCCAGCAGCCCCCTGACAGGTTTGGAAGCTTTCTTT. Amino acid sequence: CASSPLTGLEAFF.

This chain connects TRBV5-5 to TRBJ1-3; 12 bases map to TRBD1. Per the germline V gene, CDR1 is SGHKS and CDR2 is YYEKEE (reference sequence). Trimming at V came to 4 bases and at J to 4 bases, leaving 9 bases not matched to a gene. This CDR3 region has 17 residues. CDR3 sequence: CASSVTGTGGFGNTIYF. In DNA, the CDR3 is TGTGCCAGCAGCGTCACCGGGACAGGGGGCTTCGGAAACACCATATATTTT.